This TCR beta chain was sequenced for a study of identical twins. Study-level results: Clonotypes of the beta chain that were abundant in cord blood carried fewer insertions (memory repertoires showed none). Conclusions came from cross-sectional statistical analysis, not from following the same donors. Out-of-frame alpha sequences common to twins exhibited a surplus of low generation probability.

This clonotype showed up just a few times. Its antigen is unidentified. Healthy Caucasians supplied all donations. TCRdb re-analysed the 5' RACE reads in MiXCR, keeping a single row per CDR3 protein. The sample records 420,000 or so distinct CDR3 sequences, around 20% being singletons. V lost 0 bases to trimming and J lost 5 bases, with 16 bases between them. The CDR3 runs 16 residues. The germline gives CDR1 LGHNA, CDR2 YSLEER. The chain is built from TRBV4-3 and TRBJ2-5, with D perhaps assigned TRBD1 or TRBD2 (5 bases each). The receptor comes from a man aged 45-65 years in good health. The sequencing sample was made of naive T cells sorted from blood. This chain's CDR3 is CASSQDFGRGAETQYF. CDR3 in DNA: TGCGCCAGCAGCCAAGATTTTGGACGGGGCGCGGAGACCCAGTACTTC.